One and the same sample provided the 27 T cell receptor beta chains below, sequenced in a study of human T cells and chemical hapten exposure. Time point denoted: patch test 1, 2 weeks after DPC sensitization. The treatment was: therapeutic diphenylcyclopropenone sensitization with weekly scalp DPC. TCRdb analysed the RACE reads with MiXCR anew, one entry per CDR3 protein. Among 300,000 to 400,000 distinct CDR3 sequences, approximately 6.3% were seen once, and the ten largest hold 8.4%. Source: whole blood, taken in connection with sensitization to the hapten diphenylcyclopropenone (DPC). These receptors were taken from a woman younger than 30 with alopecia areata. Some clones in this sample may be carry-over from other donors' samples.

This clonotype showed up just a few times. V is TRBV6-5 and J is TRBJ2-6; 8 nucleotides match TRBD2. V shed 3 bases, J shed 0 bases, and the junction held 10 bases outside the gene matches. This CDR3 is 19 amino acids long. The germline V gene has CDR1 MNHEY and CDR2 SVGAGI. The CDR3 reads CASSYPEAGAISGANVLTF. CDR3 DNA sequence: TGTGCCAGCAGTTATCCGGAAGCGGGGGCCATCTCTGGGGCCAACGTCCTGACTTTC.

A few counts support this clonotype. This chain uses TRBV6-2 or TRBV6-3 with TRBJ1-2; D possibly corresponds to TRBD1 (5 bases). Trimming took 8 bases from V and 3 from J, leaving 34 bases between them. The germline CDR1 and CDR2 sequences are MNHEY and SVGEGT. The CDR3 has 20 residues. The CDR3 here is CASYSTYNHALRDQDYGYTF. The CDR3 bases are TGTGCCAGCTACTCAACCTACAACCATGCGTTGAGGGACCAGGACTATGGCTACACCTTC.

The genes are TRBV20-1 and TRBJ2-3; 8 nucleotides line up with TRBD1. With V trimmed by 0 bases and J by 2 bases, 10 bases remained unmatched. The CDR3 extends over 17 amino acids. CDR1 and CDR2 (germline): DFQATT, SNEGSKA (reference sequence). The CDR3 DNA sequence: TGCAGTGCTAGAGAGGTCGTGGTCAGGGGGCCCACAGATACGCAGTATTTT. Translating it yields CSAREVVVRGPTDTQYF.

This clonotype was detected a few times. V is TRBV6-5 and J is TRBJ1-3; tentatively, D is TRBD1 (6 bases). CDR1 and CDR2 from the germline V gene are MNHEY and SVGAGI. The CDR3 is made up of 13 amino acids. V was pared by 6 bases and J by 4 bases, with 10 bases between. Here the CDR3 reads CASRQGSGNTIYF. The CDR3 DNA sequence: TGTGCCAGCAGACAGGGATCCGGAAACACCATATATTTT.

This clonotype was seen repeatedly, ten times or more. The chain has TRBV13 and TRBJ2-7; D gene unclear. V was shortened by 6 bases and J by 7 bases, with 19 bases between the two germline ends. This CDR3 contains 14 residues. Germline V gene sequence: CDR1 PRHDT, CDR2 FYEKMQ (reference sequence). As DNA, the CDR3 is TGTGCCAGCAGGGAAGGGTTCGGGTTGAGGGAGCAGTACTTC. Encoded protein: CASREGFGLREQYF.

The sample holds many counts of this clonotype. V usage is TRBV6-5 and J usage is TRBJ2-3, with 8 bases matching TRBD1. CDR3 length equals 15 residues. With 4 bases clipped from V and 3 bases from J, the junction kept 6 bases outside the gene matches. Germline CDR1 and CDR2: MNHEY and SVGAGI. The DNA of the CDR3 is TGTGCCAGCAGTTCCGGACAGGGACGGACAGATACGCAGTATTTT. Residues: CASSSGQGRTDTQYF.

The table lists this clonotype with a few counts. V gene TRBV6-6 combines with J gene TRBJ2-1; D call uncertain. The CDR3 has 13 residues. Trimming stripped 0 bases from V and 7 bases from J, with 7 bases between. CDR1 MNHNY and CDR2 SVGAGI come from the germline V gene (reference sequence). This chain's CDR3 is CASSYSSGNEQFF. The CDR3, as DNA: TGTGCCAGCAGTTACTCGTCTGGAAATGAGCAGTTCTTC.

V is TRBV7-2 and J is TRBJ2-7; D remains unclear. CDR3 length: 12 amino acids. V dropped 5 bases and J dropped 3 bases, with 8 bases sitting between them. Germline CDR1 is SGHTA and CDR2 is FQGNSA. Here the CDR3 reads CASSPNLYEQYF. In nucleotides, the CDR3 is TGTGCCAGCAGCCCGAACCTCTACGAGCAGTACTTC.

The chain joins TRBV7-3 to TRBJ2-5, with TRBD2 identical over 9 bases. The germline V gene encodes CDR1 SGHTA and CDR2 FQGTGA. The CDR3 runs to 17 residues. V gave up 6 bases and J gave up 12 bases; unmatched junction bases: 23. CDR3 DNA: TGTGCCAGCAGTCCAACGCCCGGAGCGGGGGGATCTATGGGGAAGTACTTC. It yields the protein CASSPTPGAGGSMGKYF.

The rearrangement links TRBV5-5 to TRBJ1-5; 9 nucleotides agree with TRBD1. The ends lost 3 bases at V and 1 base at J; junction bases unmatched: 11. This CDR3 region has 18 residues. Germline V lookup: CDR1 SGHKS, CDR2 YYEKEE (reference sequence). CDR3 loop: CASSSTFSGTGSNQPQHF. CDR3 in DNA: TGTGCCAGCAGCTCCACGTTTTCCGGGACAGGGAGCAATCAGCCCCAGCATTTT.

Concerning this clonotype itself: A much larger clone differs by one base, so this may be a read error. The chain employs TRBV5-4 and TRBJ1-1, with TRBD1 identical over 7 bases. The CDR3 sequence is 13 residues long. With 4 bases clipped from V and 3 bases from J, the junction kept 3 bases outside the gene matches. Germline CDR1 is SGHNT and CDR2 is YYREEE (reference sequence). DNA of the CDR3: TGTGCCAGCAGCGGGGGACAGTACACTGAAGCTTTCTTT. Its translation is CASSGGQYTEAFF.

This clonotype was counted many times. The CDR3 DNA reads TGCGCCAGCAGCTTGGACAGGGGAAGTGGGGAGCAGTACTTC. Translation gives CASSLDRGSGEQYF. The chain is built from TRBV5-1 and TRBJ2-7, with TRBD1 identical over 7 bases. Unmatched junction bases numbered 7, after V lost 0 bases and J lost 7 bases. CDR1 is SGHRS and CDR2 is YFSETQ in the germline V gene. The CDR3 covers 14 residues.

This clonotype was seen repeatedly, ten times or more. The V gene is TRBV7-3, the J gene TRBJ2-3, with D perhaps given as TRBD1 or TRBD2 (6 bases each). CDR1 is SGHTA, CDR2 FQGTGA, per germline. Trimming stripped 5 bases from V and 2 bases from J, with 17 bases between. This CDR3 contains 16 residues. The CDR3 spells CASSLSGGPDTDTQYF. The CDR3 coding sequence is TGTGCCAGCAGCCTAAGTGGGGGGCCTGACACAGATACGCAGTATTTT. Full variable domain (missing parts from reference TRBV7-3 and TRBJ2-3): GAGVSQTPSNKVTEKGKYVELRCDPISGHTALYWYRQSLGQGPEFLIYFQGTGAADDSGLPNDRFFAVRPEGSVSTLKIQRTERGDSAVYLCASSLSGGPDTDTQYFGPGTRLTVL.

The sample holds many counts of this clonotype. This CDR3 reads CASSLGAGDQPQHF. The CDR3 nucleotides read TGTGCCAGCAGCTTAGGGGCTGGGGATCAGCCCCAGCATTTT. The V call is TRBV7-9, the J call TRBJ1-5; D uncertain. This CDR3 contains 14 residues. V lost 1 base and J lost 5, with 9 bases in between. The germline V gene encodes CDR1 SEHNR and CDR2 FQNEAQ (reference sequence).

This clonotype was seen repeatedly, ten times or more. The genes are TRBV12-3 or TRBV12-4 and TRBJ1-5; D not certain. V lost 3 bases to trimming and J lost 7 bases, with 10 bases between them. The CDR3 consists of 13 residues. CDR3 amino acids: CASSLSAGQPQHF. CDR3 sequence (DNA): TGTGCCAGCAGTTTGTCCGCCGGGCAGCCCCAGCATTTT.

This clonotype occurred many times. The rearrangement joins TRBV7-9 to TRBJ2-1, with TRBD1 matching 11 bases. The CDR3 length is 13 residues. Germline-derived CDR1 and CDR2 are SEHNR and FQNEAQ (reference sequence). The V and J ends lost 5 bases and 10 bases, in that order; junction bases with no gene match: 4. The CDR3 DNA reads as TGTGCCAGCAGCACGGACAGGGGGCGGGAGCAGTTCTTC. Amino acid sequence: CASSTDRGREQFF.

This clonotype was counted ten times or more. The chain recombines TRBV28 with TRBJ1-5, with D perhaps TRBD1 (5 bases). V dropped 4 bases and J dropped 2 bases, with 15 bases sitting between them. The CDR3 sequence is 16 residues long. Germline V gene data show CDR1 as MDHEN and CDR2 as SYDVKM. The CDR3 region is CASSSLFLGGNQPQHF. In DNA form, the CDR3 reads TGTGCCAGCAGTTCCCTGTTTCTAGGGGGCAATCAGCCCCAGCATTTT. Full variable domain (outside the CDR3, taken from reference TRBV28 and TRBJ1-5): DVKVTQSSRYLVKRTGEKVFLECVQDMDHENMFWYRQDPGLGLRLIYFSYDVKMKEKGDIPEGYSVSREKKERFSLILESASTNQTSMYLCASSSLFLGGNQPQHFGDGTRLSIL.

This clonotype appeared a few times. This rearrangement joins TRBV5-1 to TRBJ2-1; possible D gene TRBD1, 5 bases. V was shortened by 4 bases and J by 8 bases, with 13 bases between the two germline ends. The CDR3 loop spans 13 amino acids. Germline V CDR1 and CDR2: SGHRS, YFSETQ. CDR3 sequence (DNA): TGCGCCAGCAGCGTCACCCAGGGCCATGAGCAGTTCTTC. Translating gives CASSVTQGHEQFF.

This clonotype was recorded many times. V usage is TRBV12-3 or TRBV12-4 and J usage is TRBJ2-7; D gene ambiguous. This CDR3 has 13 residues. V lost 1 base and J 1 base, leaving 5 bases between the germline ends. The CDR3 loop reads CASSLEVSYEQYF. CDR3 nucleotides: TGTGCCAGCAGTTTAGAGGTTTCCTACGAGCAGTACTTC.

The CDR3: CASSFGGLTLEKLFF. CDR3 sequence (DNA): TGCGCCAGCAGCTTTGGGGGTTTGACACTCGAAAAACTGTTTTTT. The rearrangement uses TRBV5-1 and TRBJ1-4; possibly TRBD1 for D (5 bases). The germline V gene encodes CDR1 SGHRS and CDR2 YFSETQ. Trimming cost V 2 bases and J 8 bases, with 16 bases left between them. The CDR3 sequence is 15 residues long.

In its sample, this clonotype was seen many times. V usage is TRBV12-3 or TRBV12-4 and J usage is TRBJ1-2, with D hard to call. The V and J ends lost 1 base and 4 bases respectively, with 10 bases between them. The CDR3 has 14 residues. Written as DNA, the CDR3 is TGTGCCAGCAGTTTAGAGGCAAACCGCTATGGCTACACCTTC. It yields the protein CASSLEANRYGYTF.

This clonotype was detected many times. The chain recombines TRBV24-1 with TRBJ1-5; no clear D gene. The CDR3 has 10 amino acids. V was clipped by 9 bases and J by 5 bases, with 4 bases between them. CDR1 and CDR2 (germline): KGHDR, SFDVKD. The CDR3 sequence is CATRHQPQHF. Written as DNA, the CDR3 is TGTGCCACCCGTCATCAGCCCCAGCATTTT.

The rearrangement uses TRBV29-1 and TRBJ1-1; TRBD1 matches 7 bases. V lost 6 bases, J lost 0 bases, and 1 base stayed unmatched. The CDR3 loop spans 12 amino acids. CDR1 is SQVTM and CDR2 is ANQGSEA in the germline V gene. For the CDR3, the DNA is TGCAGCGTGACAGGGATGAACACTGAAGCTTTCTTT. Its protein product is CSVTGMNTEAFF.

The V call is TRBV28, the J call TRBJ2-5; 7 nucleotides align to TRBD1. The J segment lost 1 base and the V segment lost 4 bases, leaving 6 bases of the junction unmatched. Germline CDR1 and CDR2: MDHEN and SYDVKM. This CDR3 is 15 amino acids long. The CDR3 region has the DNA TGTGCCAGCAGTTCCGCCGACAGGGCCCAAGAGACCCAGTACTTC. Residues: CASSSADRAQETQYF. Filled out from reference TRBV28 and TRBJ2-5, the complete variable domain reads DVKVTQSSRYLVKRTGEKVFLECVQDMDHENMFWYRQDPGLGLRLIYFSYDVKMKEKGDIPEGYSVSREKKERFSLILESASTNQTSMYLCASSSADRAQETQYFGPGTRLLVL.

The DNA of the CDR3 is TGTGCCAGCAGCGGCCCGGGCAGGGGAAGGTCTGGAAACACCATATATTTT. Translation: CASSGPGRGRSGNTIYF. The chain links TRBV7-9 to TRBJ1-3, with D perhaps matching TRBD1 (6 bases). The V gene lost 5 bases and the J gene lost 1 base, with 18 bases spanning the gap. The CDR3 has 17 amino acids. The germline gives CDR1 SEHNR, CDR2 FQNEAQ (reference sequence). The full variable domain, in which reference TRBV7-9 and TRBJ1-3 provide the parts outside the CDR3, is DTGVSQNPRHKITKRGQNVTFRCDPISEHNRLYWYRQTLGQGPEFLTYFQNEAQLEKSRLLSDRFSAERPKGSFSTLEIQRTEQGDSAMYLCASSGPGRGRSGNTIYFGEGSWLTVV.

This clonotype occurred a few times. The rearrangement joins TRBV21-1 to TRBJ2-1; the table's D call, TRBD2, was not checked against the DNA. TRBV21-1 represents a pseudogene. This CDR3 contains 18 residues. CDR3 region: CASSKVRLAGGRCDEQFF. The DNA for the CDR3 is TGTGCCAGCAGCAAAGTCAGACTAGCGGGGGGGCGATGCGATGAGCAGTTCTTC.

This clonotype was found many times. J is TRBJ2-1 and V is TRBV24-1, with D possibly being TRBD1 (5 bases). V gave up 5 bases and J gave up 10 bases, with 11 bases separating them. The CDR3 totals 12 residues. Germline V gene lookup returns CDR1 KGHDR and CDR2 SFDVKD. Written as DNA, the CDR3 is TGTGCCACCAGTGGGCATAGACAGGAGCAGTTCTTC. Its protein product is CATSGHRQEQFF.